This TCR beta chain was identified in a study of blood T cell repertoires in COVID-19. The wider study: From T cells, B-cell-depleted T cells, or PBMCs came the material, which was cDNA or gDNA.

V was shortened by 4 bases and J by 4 bases, with 11 bases between the two germline ends. This CDR3 has 13 residues. The germline V gene has CDR1 MNHEY and CDR2 SVGAGI. Assay used: immunoSEQ multiplex PCR; TCRdb lists only in-frame clones, some missing. The sample carries about 64,000 clones, just over 85% recorded once. This sequence originates from a man in his forties or fifties with active COVID-19. This rearrangement joins TRBV6-5 to TRBJ2-7, with a tentative D call TRBD2 (5 bases). The sample was peripheral blood. The CDR3: CASSSDPGYEQYF. CDR3 coding DNA: TGTGCCAGCAGTTCGGACCCGGGATACGAGCAGTACTTC.